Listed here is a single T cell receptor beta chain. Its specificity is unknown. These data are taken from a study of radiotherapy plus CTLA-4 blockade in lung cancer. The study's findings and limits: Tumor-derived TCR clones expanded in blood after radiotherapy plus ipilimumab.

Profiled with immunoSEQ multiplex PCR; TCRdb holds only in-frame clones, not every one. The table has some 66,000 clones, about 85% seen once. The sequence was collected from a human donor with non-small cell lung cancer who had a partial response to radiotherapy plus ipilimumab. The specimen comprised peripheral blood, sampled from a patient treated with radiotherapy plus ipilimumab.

This CDR3 reads CAWSRGESYNQPQHF. The CDR3 DNA follows: TGTGCCTGGAGCCGCGGGGAGAGCTACAATCAGCCCCAGCATTTT. The gene calls are TRBV30 and TRBJ1-5, with D unclear. The CDR3 consists of 15 residues. In germline, CDR1 is GTSNPN, CDR2 SVGIG (reference sequence). V was cut by 3 bases and J by 3 bases, with 15 bases left in between.